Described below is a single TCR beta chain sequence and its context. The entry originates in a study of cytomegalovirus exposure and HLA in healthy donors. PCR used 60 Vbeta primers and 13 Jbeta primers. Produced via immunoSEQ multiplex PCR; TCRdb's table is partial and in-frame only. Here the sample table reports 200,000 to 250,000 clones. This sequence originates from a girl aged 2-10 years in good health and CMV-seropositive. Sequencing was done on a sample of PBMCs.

CDR3 sequence reads: CAISRTDSEEGQYF. The CDR3 nucleotides read TGTGCCATCAGTAGGACAGACAGTGAGGAAGGGCAGTACTTC. The chain uses TRBV10-3 and TRBJ2-7; maybe TRBD1 (6 bases). Germline V gene data show CDR1 as ENHRY and CDR2 as SYGVKD. CDR3 length equals 14 residues. Trimming took 5 bases from V and 9 from J, leaving 20 bases between them.